The sample holds a few counts of the clone carrying this T cell receptor beta chain. The sample comes from a study of human T cells and chemical hapten exposure. Indicated time point: patch test 2, 6 weeks after DPC sensitization. Specified treatment: therapeutic diphenylcyclopropenone sensitization with weekly scalp DPC. Whole blood, unfractionated, served as the material for total RNA extraction. From the RACE reads, TCRdb called clonotypes with MiXCR, one entry per CDR3 protein. The profile shows approximately 120,000 distinct CDR3 sequences, 9% to 9.5% of them singletons. The CDR3 covers 15 residues. Trimming cost V 2 bases and J 2 bases; bases outside gene matches: 4.

The V gene is TRBV12-3 or TRBV12-4, the J gene TRBJ2-7; TRBD1 aligns across 9 bases. This TCR was sampled from a woman aged 40 to 49 with alopecia areata. Some clones in this sample may be carry-over from other donors' samples. The material sequenced was whole blood, taken in connection with sensitization to the hapten diphenylcyclopropenone (DPC). CDR3 sequence: CASSLTGTGTYEQYF. Written as DNA, the CDR3 is TGTGCCAGCAGTTTAACCGGGACAGGGACCTACGAGCAGTACTTC.